This TCR beta chain stems from a study of control samples from healthy donors and cancer patients. CDR3 length equals 17 residues. Unmatched junction bases numbered 9, after V lost 0 bases and J lost 7 bases. Per germline, CDR1 SEHNR and CDR2 FQNEAQ (reference sequence). TCRdb keeps only in-frame clones here, not all; method: immunoSEQ multiplex PCR. The sample has about 120,000 clones, roughly 88% seen once; the top ten hold roughly 3.3%. The sequencing sample was made of blood. This clonotype was sampled from a man aged 35 to 55 in good health. The chain joins TRBV7-9 to TRBJ2-1; TRBD2 agrees at 10 bases. The CDR3 sequence: CASSLAQAGGPGNEQFF. For the CDR3, the DNA is TGTGCCAGCAGCTTAGCGCAAGCGGGGGGGCCGGGGAATGAGCAGTTCTTC.